This T cell receptor (beta chain) was retrieved from a study of blood T cell repertoires in COVID-19 (dated by TCRdb to about 2020). Study-level background: Samples from collaborators originated in the United States, Italy and Spain and spanned both the acute and convalescent phases of COVID-19. The prospective study material was composed of cDNA or gDNA derived from T cells, B-cell-depleted T cells, or PBMCs. The dataset comprised deeply sampled blood TCRbeta repertoires from subjects exposed to, actively infected with, or recovered from COVID-19. The repertoires were released in a freely available public database intended as a resource for research on the immune response to SARS-CoV-2. The samples were drawn from the first 160 participants of the ongoing ImmuneRACE study and from roughly 1,300 subjects provided by 6 global collaborators. The sample metadata nearly always contained a de-identified subject ID, COVID-19 status, age in years and sex. Where available, HLA class I and class II types were obtained from metadata supplied by the sample provider rather than from assay-based typing. Summary of the overall study and its limitations: Clinical and demographic metadata were provided uncurated, with the amount varying by source and participant.

Each collaborating institution followed its own protocols to collect whole blood in K2EDTA tubes. For TCRbeta analysis, collaborators shipped samples as frozen whole blood, isolated PBMCs, or DNA extracted from either of those sample types. Including the terminal cysteine and phenylalanine, the CDR3 comprises 15 residues. Only the CDR3 region is kept as DNA, spanning 45 bases read in frame from base 1. V lost 9 bases and J lost 7 bases, and the count of bases not matched to a germline gene is 9. The germline V gene provides CDR1 KGHDR and CDR2 SFDVKD. Points on this clone: The antigen it recognizes is unknown. Nothing much larger sits one base from this clone, and base qualities are not available.

TCRbeta CDR3 regions were amplified from genomic DNA using the immunoSEQ Assay, a bias-controlled multiplex PCR. Per the source publication's procedure: Within the assay, amplification of reference gene primers was used to estimate how many nucleated cells each sample contained. Sequence reads were collapsed and filtered to measure the absolute abundance of every unique TCRbeta CDR3 rearrangement. For each sample, productive Simpson clonality was calculated as the square root of Simpson's diversity index across productive rearrangements. As stored in TCRdb, this immuneACCESS dataset retains in-frame rearrangements with V and J assigned. A fraction of the clones does not appear; measured against another copy, unresolved V genes explain less than half of the discrepancy, and the remainder lacks a known reason. The DNA gave D and trimming, while V, J and clone size come from that table. This sample holds roughly 90,000 clones; around 81% were observed only once. Around 3.1% of the sample rests with the top ten.

Material: peripheral blood. The receptor chain draws on TRBV24-1 and TRBJ2-1; TRBD2 aligns with 12 central bases. The source is a man between 45 and 60 years old with acute or convalescent COVID-19. Read as DNA, the sequence is TGTGCCACCGGACCCCAACTAGCGGGAGGAAATGAGCAGTTCTTC. It translates as CATGPQLAGGNEQFF.